A single sample is the source of the 32 T cell receptor beta chains below, sequenced in a study of control samples from healthy donors and cancer patients. Here immunoSEQ multiplex PCR was the method, and the copy in TCRdb shows in-frame clones only, minus some. The table includes fewer than 60,000 clones, 87% detected once. Sequencing was performed on PBMCs. The source is a woman aged 55-75 years with lung cancer.

The chain recombines TRBV21-1 with TRBJ1-6; no check of the table's D call, TRBD1, against the DNA was made. TRBV21-1 has pseudogene status. The CDR3 contains 16 residues. This CDR3 is CASSKLCPGGGSPLHF. The CDR3 coding sequence is TGTGCCAGCAGCAAATTGTGCCCAGGGGGAGGTTCACCCCTCCACTTT.

This clone has only one observation. V is TRBV29-1 and J is TRBJ2-5; 12 bases are shared with TRBD2. This CDR3 is built from 14 residues. The junction had 4 bases not matched to a gene; V was cut back by 7 bases and J by 1 base. CDR1 and CDR2 from the germline V gene are SQVTM and ANQGSEA. CDR3 in amino acids: CSALLAGGQETQYF. The DNA for the CDR3 is TGCAGCGCCTTACTAGCGGGGGGCCAAGAGACCCAGTACTTC.

As for this clone: The same CDR3 is also encoded by other DNA sequences in this sample. The chain links TRBV19 to TRBJ1-5; 11 bases are shared with TRBD1. The CDR3 has 13 amino acids. Germline CDR1 and CDR2: LNHDA and SQIVND (reference sequence). With 11 bases clipped from V and 8 bases from J, the junction kept 8 bases outside the gene matches. CDR3 bases: TGTGCCGCGGGACAGGGGGGTGGTGAGCCCCAGCATTTT. Protein: CAAGQGGGEPQHF.

V gene TRBV7-7 combines with J gene TRBJ2-2; TRBD2 aligns across 12 bases. V shed 4 bases, J shed 3 bases, and the junction held 6 bases outside the gene matches. The CDR3 runs to 17 residues. Germline V gives CDR1 SSHAT, CDR2 FNYEAQ (reference sequence). The CDR3 reads CASSSSLAGGHTGELFF. The CDR3 nucleotides are TGTGCCAGCAGCTCTAGTCTAGCGGGAGGGCACACCGGGGAGCTGTTTTTT. Complete variable domain (other parts from reference TRBV7-7 and TRBJ2-2): GAGVSQSPRYKVTKRGQDVTLRCDPISSHATLYWYQQALGQGPEFLTYFNYEAQPDKSGLPSDRFSAERPEGSISTLTIQRTEQRDSAMYRCASSSSLAGGHTGELFFGEGSRLTVL.

V gene TRBV3-1 (or the pseudogene TRBV3-2) combines with J gene TRBJ1-6; no clear D. The CDR3 contains 13 residues. The V gene's germline CDR1 is LGHDT and CDR2 YNNKEL (reference sequence). Trimming shortened V by 0 bases and J by 10 bases, and 7 bases separated the two germline ends. The CDR3 is CASSQDRRSPLHF. CDR3 nucleotide sequence: TGTGCCAGCAGCCAAGATCGAAGGTCACCCCTCCACTTT.

By share, this clone ranks as medium-sized. The rearrangement uses TRBV7-2 and TRBJ2-5; 13 nucleotides align to TRBD2. Per germline, CDR1 SGHTA and CDR2 FQGNSA. Trimming at V came to 5 bases and at J to 2 bases, leaving 11 bases not matched to a gene. The CDR3 is 18 amino acids. CDR3 in DNA: TGTGCCAGCAGCCCGCCACCCGGGACTAGCGGGATGCAAGAGACCCAGTACTTC. Translation gives CASSPPPGTSGMQETQYF.

This clone was counted a single time. The chain recombines TRBV11-2 with TRBJ1-4; D uncertain. There are 12 residues in the CDR3. The V and J ends lost 3 bases and 7 bases respectively, with 6 bases between them. In germline, CDR1 is SGHAT, CDR2 FQNNGV. The DNA for the CDR3 is TGTGCCAGCAGCTTTACCGCTGAAAAACTGTTTTTT. It yields the protein CASSFTAEKLFF. Full variable domain (missing parts from reference TRBV11-2 and TRBJ1-4): EAGVAQSPRYKIIEKRQSVAFWCNPISGHATLYWYQQILGQGPKLLIQFQNNGVVDDSQLPKDRFSAERLKGVDSTLKIQPAKLEDSAVYLCASSFTAEKLFFGSGTQLSVL.

This clone has only one observation. The chain links TRBV2 to TRBJ2-7; D is perhaps TRBD1 or TRBD2 (5 bases each). The length of the CDR3 is 12 residues. Germline CDR1 SNHLY, CDR2 FYNNEI. V shed 6 bases and J shed 1 base, with 7 bases lying between them. For the CDR3, the DNA is TGTGCCAGCAGGGGGGAATCCTACGAGCAGTACTTC. It encodes CASRGESYEQYF.

This chain uses TRBV3-1 (or the pseudogene TRBV3-2) with TRBJ2-1; 11 nucleotides line up with TRBD2. After removal of 2 bases from V and 0 bases from J, the junction contained 3 bases not matched to a gene. This CDR3 is 17 amino acids long. Germline CDR1 reads LGHDT; CDR2 reads YNNKEL (reference sequence). The CDR3 loop is CASSQTSGGPSYNEQFF. As DNA, the CDR3 is TGTGCCAGCAGCCAAACTAGCGGGGGCCCCTCCTACAATGAGCAGTTCTTC.

This clone was detected only once. The chain uses TRBV9 and TRBJ1-1; D is uncertain. Trimming pared 4 bases from V and 0 bases from J, leaving 13 bases between. Germline CDR1 SGDLS, CDR2 YYNGEE. This CDR3 contains 15 residues. CDR3 bases: TGTGCCAGCAGCCTGGAAGGGCAGATGAACACTGAAGCTTTCTTT. Translating gives CASSLEGQMNTEAFF.

This clone was recorded once. This chain uses TRBV6-5 with TRBJ1-5; D not resolved. This CDR3 spans 14 amino acids. Germline-derived CDR1 and CDR2 are MNHEY and SVGAGI. V lost 9 bases and J lost 0, with 12 bases in between. CDR3 DNA sequence: TGTGCCAGTTCTTGGGAGAATAGCAATCAGCCCCAGCATTTT. Its translation: CASSWENSNQPQHF.

The V gene is TRBV4-1, the J gene TRBJ1-6, with D uncertain. This CDR3 spans 16 amino acids. The V and J ends lost 1 base and 10 bases respectively, with 17 bases between them. Germline V gene lookup returns CDR1 MGHRA and CDR2 YSYEKL. This CDR3 reads CASSQAPSQTGSPLHF. CDR3 bases: TGCGCCAGCAGCCAAGCCCCGTCTCAAACGGGCTCACCCCTCCACTTT.

The rearrangement uses TRBV15 and TRBJ2-1, with D maybe TRBD2 (6 bases). V was pared by 0 bases and J by 9 bases, with 15 bases between. The CDR3 is 15 amino acids. In germline, CDR1 is LNHNV, CDR2 YYDKDF (reference sequence). Here the CDR3 reads CATSRDKAGGAEQFF. The CDR3 nucleotides are TGTGCCACCAGCAGAGATAAGGCTGGCGGGGCTGAGCAGTTCTTC.

The chain has TRBV6-6 and TRBJ1-5; D may be TRBD1 (5 bases). The V and J ends lost 6 bases and 7 bases respectively, with 13 bases between them. The CDR3 has 13 amino acids. Germline CDR1 and CDR2: MNHNY and SVGAGI (reference sequence). CDR3 sequence reads: CASRQPGGQPQHF. The CDR3 coding sequence is TGTGCCAGCAGACAGCCTGGGGGACAGCCCCAGCATTTT.

The chain combines TRBV19 with TRBJ1-2; possible D gene TRBD1, 5 bases. CDR3 length: 16 residues. V lost 6 bases, J lost 8 bases, and 25 bases lay in between. The germline CDR1 and CDR2 sequences are LNHDA and SQIVND (reference sequence). Here the CDR3 DNA reads TGTGCCAGTAGCGACCCGGTGGGACCAACAAAAGGCGGCTACACCTTC. It translates to CASSDPVGPTKGGYTF.

The chain couples TRBV6-5 to TRBJ1-5; D might be TRBD1 (6 bases). Trimming left V 6 bases short and J 15 bases short, with 27 bases between. Per the germline V gene, CDR1 is MNHEY and CDR2 is SVGAGI. The CDR3 length is 15 residues. CDR3 loop: CASRLGQMTGLIWHF. The CDR3 coding sequence is TGTGCCAGCAGACTCGGACAAATGACAGGCTTAATTTGGCATTTT.

The chain is built from TRBV18 and TRBJ1-1, with D uncertain. Looked up from germline, CDR1 is KGHSH and CDR2 is LQKENI. The CDR3 is 13 amino acids. The ends were cut back, 3 bases at V and 4 bases at J, with 9 bases in the middle. Here the CDR3 DNA reads TGTGCCAGCTCACCGGACGTGAGCACTGAAGCTTTCTTT. Encoded protein: CASSPDVSTEAFF.

The chain links TRBV15 to TRBJ2-3; D is ambiguous. The germline CDR1 and CDR2 sequences are LNHNV and YYDKDF (reference sequence). Trimming pared 9 bases from V and 0 bases from J, leaving 10 bases between. CDR3 length: 13 amino acids. The CDR3 nucleotides are TGTGCCACACTAAAGACTAGCACAGATACGCAGTATTTT. Residues: CATLKTSTDTQYF.

The chain joins TRBV7-2 to TRBJ2-7; D is undetermined. The CDR3 loop spans 14 amino acids. V dropped 3 bases and J dropped 3 bases, with 12 bases sitting between them. Germline CDR1 reads SGHTA; CDR2 reads FQGNSA. The CDR3 nucleotides are TGTGCCAGCAGCTTCACCCTAGGGCTCTACGAGCAGTACTTC. Its translation: CASSFTLGLYEQYF.

The genes are TRBV7-2 and TRBJ1-5, with D perhaps matching TRBD1 (6 bases). The CDR3 is 14 amino acids. CDR1 is SGHTA, CDR2 FQGNSA, per germline. V lost 6 bases and J lost 4, with 13 bases in between. The CDR3 here is CASSADSFNQPQHF. In DNA form, the CDR3 reads TGTGCCAGCAGTGCGGACAGCTTTAATCAGCCCCAGCATTTT.

The chain carries TRBV2 and TRBJ1-3; D is ambiguous. V was clipped by 3 bases and J by 0 bases, with 15 bases between them. CDR1 is SNHLY, CDR2 FYNNEI, per germline. CDR3 length: 17 residues. CDR3 bases: TGTGCCAGCAGTGATGGCAGCTCCCAACCCTCTGGAAACACCATATATTTT. The encoded protein is CASSDGSSQPSGNTIYF.

V usage is TRBV5-1 and J usage is TRBJ2-1; TRBD2 agrees at 8 bases. Per germline, CDR1 SGHRS and CDR2 YFSETQ. Germline trimming cut 9 bases from V and 4 bases from J; bases unmatched to any gene: 9. This CDR3 has 14 residues. CDR3 loop: CATAFGGEYNEQFF. The CDR3, as DNA: TGCGCCACCGCCTTCGGGGGGGAATACAATGAGCAGTTCTTC.

The chain is built from TRBV21-1 and TRBJ2-7. TRBV21-1 is reported as a pseudogene. This CDR3 comprises 14 residues. The DNA for the CDR3 is TGTGCCAGATTGAAGCGGAGGGGGGCTTACGAGCAGTACTTC. It is translated as CARLKRRGAYEQYF.

The chain couples TRBV24-1 to TRBJ2-7, with 7 bases identical to TRBD1. The CDR3 is made up of 16 amino acids. Germline V gene sequence: CDR1 KGHDR, CDR2 SFDVKD. Trimming at V came to 2 bases and at J to 6 bases, leaving 12 bases not matched to a gene. The CDR3 here is CATSDSTGKEGSEQYF. In DNA, the CDR3 is TGTGCCACCAGTGATTCGACAGGGAAGGAAGGCTCCGAGCAGTACTTC.

The chain recombines TRBV24-1 with TRBJ2-3; D uncertain. The CDR3 totals 16 residues. Per the germline V gene, CDR1 is KGHDR and CDR2 is SFDVKD. V was cut by 3 bases and J by 3 bases, with 15 bases left in between. The CDR3 loop is CATSDNRAVNTDTQYF. CDR3 DNA sequence: TGTGCCACCAGTGATAATAGGGCCGTTAATACAGATACGCAGTATTTT.

This clone appeared a few times. The chain employs TRBV5-1 and TRBJ2-7; TRBD1 matches at 7 bases. The CDR3 contains 14 residues. In germline, CDR1 is SGHRS, CDR2 YFSETQ. V lost 0 bases to trimming and J lost 5 bases; unmatched junction nucleotides: 5. The CDR3 here is CASSLGDQGDEQYF. DNA of the CDR3: TGCGCCAGCAGCTTGGGTGATCAGGGGGACGAGCAGTACTTC.

The chain has TRBV20-1 and TRBJ1-5; D gene uncertain. The CDR3 consists of 11 residues. Germline V gene data show CDR1 as DFQATT and CDR2 as SNEGSKA (reference sequence). V was trimmed by 2 bases and J by 6 bases, leaving 5 bases between them. The CDR3 is CSARFGQPQHF. CDR3 DNA: TGCAGTGCTAGATTCGGTCAGCCCCAGCATTTT.

V and J are TRBV28 and TRBJ1-2; no clear D gene. The CDR3 runs 14 residues. V gave up 2 bases and J gave up 7 bases, with 14 bases separating them. Germline V gene data show CDR1 as MDHEN and CDR2 as SYDVKM. The CDR3 spells CASSLGGGLGGYTF. The CDR3, as DNA: TGTGCCAGCAGTTTAGGCGGTGGTTTGGGTGGCTACACCTTC.

This clone has only a few counts. This rearrangement joins TRBV9 to TRBJ2-3; D is unclear. The CDR3 runs to 15 residues. Trimming cost V 4 bases and J 0 bases, with 12 bases left between them. The germline CDR1 and CDR2 sequences are SGDLS and YYNGEE. CDR3 protein: CASSRAETSTDTQYF. The CDR3 DNA follows: TGTGCCAGCAGCCGGGCGGAGACTAGCACAGATACGCAGTATTTT. The full variable domain, completed using reference TRBV9 and TRBJ2-3, is DSGVTQTPKHLITATGQRVTLRCSPRSGDLSVYWYQQSLDQGLQFLIQYYNGEERAKGNILERFSAQQFPDLHSELNLSSLELGDSALYFCASSRAETSTDTQYFGPGTRLTVL.

The V and J genes are TRBV19 and TRBJ1-1; TRBD1 is a possible D gene (5 bases). The V end was cut by 7 bases, the J end by 4 bases, with 13 bases between. This CDR3 has 13 amino acids. The germline CDR1 and CDR2 sequences are LNHDA and SQIVND (reference sequence). CDR3 loop: CASIGPGRTEAFF. The CDR3 bases are TGTGCCAGTATAGGCCCGGGACGCACTGAAGCTTTCTTT.

The table lists this clone with a few counts. This chain links TRBV2 with TRBJ1-2; D is unclear. V gave up 5 bases and J gave up 0 bases, with 16 bases separating them. Germline CDR1 is SNHLY and CDR2 is FYNNEI. This CDR3 has 16 amino acids. CDR3 nucleotides: TGTGCCAGCAGTCTGACGTTGGGGTCGACTAACTATGGCTACACCTTC. Translation gives CASSLTLGSTNYGYTF.

This clone was seen once. CDR3 sequence (DNA): TGCGCCAGCAGCCAAGACAGGGCGGACAATCAGCCCCAGCATTTT. This codes for CASSQDRADNQPQHF. The chain joins TRBV4-1 to TRBJ1-5; tentatively, D is TRBD1 (5 bases). Germline CDR1 is MGHRA and CDR2 is YSYEKL. The CDR3 loop spans 15 amino acids. The ends were cut back, 0 bases at V and 3 bases at J, with 9 bases in the middle.